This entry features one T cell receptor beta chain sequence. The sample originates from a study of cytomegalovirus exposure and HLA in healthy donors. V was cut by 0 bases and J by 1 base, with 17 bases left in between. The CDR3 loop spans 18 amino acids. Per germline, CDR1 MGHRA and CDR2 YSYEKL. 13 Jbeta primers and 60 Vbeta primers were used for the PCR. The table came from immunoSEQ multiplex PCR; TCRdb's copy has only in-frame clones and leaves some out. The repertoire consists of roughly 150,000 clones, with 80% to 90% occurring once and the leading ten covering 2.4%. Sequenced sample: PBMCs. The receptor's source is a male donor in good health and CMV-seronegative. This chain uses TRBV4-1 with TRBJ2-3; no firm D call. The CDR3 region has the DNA TGCGCCAGCAGCCAAGATCCGAAGCGATTTTCTCGCACAGATACGCAGTATTTT. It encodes CASSQDPKRFSRTDTQYF.